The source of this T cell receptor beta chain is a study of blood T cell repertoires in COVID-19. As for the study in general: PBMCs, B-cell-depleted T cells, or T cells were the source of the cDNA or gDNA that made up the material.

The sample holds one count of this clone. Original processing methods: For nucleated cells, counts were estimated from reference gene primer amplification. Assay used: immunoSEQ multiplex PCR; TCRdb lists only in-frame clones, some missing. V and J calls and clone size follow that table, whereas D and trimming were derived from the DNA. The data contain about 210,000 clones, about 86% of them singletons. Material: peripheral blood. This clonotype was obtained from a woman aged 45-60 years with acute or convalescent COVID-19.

The CDR3 coding sequence is TGTGCTATAGAGGACAGGGGGCACCAAGAGACCCAGTACTTC. Its translation is CAIEDRGHQETQYF. The rearrangement joins TRBV2 to TRBJ2-5; TRBD1 aligns across 11 bases. CDR1 is SNHLY and CDR2 is FYNNEI in the germline V gene. The CDR3 consists of 14 residues. The full variable domain, in which reference TRBV2 and TRBJ2-5 provide the parts outside the CDR3, is EPEVTQTPSHQVTQMGQEVILRCVPISNHLYFYWYRQILGQKVEFLVSFYNNEISEKSEIFDDQFSVERPDGSNFTLKIRSTKLEDSAMYFCAIEDRGHQETQYFGPGTRLLVL.